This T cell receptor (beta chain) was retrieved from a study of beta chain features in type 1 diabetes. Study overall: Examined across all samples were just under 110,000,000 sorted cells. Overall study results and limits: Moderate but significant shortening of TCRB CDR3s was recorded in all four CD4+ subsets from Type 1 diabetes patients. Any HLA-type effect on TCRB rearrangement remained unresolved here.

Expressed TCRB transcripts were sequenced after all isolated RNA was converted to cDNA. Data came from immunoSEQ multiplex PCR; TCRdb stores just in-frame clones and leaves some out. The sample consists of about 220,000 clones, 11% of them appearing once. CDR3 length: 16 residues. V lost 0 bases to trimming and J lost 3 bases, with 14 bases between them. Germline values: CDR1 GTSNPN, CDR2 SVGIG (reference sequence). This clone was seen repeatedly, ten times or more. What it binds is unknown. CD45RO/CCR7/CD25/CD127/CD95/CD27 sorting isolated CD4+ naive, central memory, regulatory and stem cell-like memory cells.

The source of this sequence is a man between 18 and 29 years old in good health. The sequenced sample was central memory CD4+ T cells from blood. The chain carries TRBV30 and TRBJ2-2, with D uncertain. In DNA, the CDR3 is TGTGCCTGGAGTGTACTGTGGAGCGAAGACACCGGGGAGCTGTTTTTT. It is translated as CAWSVLWSEDTGELFF.